Below are 20 T cell receptor beta chains sequenced from a single sample in a study of regulatory T cells. Amplification used 52 TRBV primers and 13 TRBJ primers. Profiled with immunoSEQ multiplex PCR; TCRdb holds only in-frame clones, not every one. This repertoire shows tens of thousands of clones, roughly 93% found once; its top ten account for about 3.8%. Sample: CD8+ T cells sorted from blood. Source of these receptors: a child aged 2-9 years with CD3G deficiency.

The rearrangement joins TRBV6-1 to TRBJ1-5; no definite D call. Germline CDR1 is MNHNS and CDR2 is SASEGT. The CDR3 has 13 residues. With 2 bases removed from V and 3 bases from J, the gap between germline ends came to 5 bases. The CDR3 loop reads CASSEWSNQPQHF. The CDR3 DNA is TGTGCCAGCAGTGAATGGTCCAATCAGCCCCAGCATTTT.

The chain joins TRBV9 to TRBJ2-1, with TRBD2 matching 7 bases. The CDR3 is 15 residues long. Germline-derived CDR1 and CDR2 are SGDLS and YYNGEE. V dropped 0 bases and J dropped 4; count of bases not matched to a gene: 4. The CDR3 here is CASSVAREGYNEQFF. CDR3 nucleotide sequence: TGTGCCAGCAGCGTAGCCAGGGAGGGGTACAATGAGCAGTTCTTC.

V and J are TRBV28 and TRBJ2-1, with 7 bases that match TRBD2. After removal of 4 bases from V and 9 bases from J, the junction contained 6 bases not matched to a gene. Germline lookup yields CDR1 MDHEN and CDR2 SYDVKM. The length of the CDR3 is 13 residues. CDR3 in DNA: TGTGCCAGCAGTTCCGGAGCGGGGAGTGAGCAGTTCTTC. Translation gives CASSSGAGSEQFF.

V is TRBV28 and J is TRBJ2-7; TRBD1 matches 10 bases. V shed 5 bases, J shed 5 bases, and the junction held 6 bases outside the gene matches. Per germline, CDR1 MDHEN and CDR2 SYDVKM. The CDR3 runs to 14 residues. The CDR3 is CASSLSGTGDEQYF. CDR3 bases: TGTGCCAGCAGTCTTAGCGGGACAGGGGACGAGCAGTACTTC. Looking up the rest from reference TRBV28 and TRBJ2-7 gives the full variable domain: DVKVTQSSRYLVKRTGEKVFLECVQDMDHENMFWYRQDPGLGLRLIYFSYDVKMKEKGDIPEGYSVSREKKERFSLILESASTNQTSMYLCASSLSGTGDEQYFGPGTRLTVT.

V gene TRBV19 combines with J gene TRBJ1-5; D is undetermined. V was cut by 3 bases and J by 4 bases, with 10 bases left in between. Germline CDR1 and CDR2: LNHDA and SQIVND (reference sequence). The CDR3 is 14 amino acids. CDR3 in amino acids: CASSIGHRNQPQHF. CDR3 nucleotide sequence: TGTGCCAGTAGTATCGGGCACCGAAATCAGCCCCAGCATTTT.

The chain couples TRBV5-1 to TRBJ1-1; D may be TRBD1 (5 bases). This CDR3 is built from 15 residues. Germline V gene data show CDR1 as SGHRS and CDR2 as YFSETQ. Trimming stripped 2 bases from V and 0 bases from J, with 11 bases between. CDR3 bases: TGCGCCAGCAGCTTAGGGGTCGGCTTGAACACTGAAGCTTTCTTT. It yields the protein CASSLGVGLNTEAFF.

The chain recombines TRBV5-1 with TRBJ2-7; the D gene is possibly TRBD2 (6 bases). Germline CDR1 is SGHRS and CDR2 is YFSETQ. Between the trimmed V and J ends, which lost 4 bases and 0 bases, there was a span of 8 bases. This CDR3 is built from 13 residues. The CDR3 is CASSLDYSYEQYF. In DNA, the CDR3 is TGCGCCAGCAGCCTGGACTACTCCTACGAGCAGTACTTC.

The chain has TRBV6-1 and TRBJ2-7, with D uncertain. The V end was cut by 3 bases, the J end by 4 bases, with 13 bases between. The CDR3 is 14 residues long. The germline V gene encodes CDR1 MNHNS and CDR2 SASEGT. The CDR3 bases are TGTGCCAGCAGTGAGCTAGATGATAGGTACGAGCAGTACTTC. Translation gives CASSELDDRYEQYF.

The chain is built from TRBV6-1 and TRBJ2-2; D remains ambiguous. The CDR3 sequence is 12 residues long. Germline CDR1 MNHNS, CDR2 SASEGT. V was cut by 6 bases and J by 5 bases, with 7 bases left in between. CDR3 in amino acids: CASRRLTGELFF. CDR3 in DNA: TGTGCCAGCAGAAGACTTACCGGGGAGCTGTTTTTT.

This chain connects TRBV6-1 to TRBJ2-7, with D perhaps matching TRBD1 (6 bases). The CDR3 consists of 16 residues. V lost 2 bases to trimming and J lost 5 bases, with 19 bases between them. Germline CDR1 is MNHNS and CDR2 is SASEGT. CDR3 bases: TGTGCCAGCAGTGAACCGGCAGGGACAATGAAGGACGAGCAGTACTTC. This sequence encodes CASSEPAGTMKDEQYF.

The CDR3: CASSESVCGSIYEQYF. The CDR3 DNA is TGCGCCAGCAGTGAGTCTGTTTGCGGGAGCATCTACGAGCAGTACTTC. The chain recombines TRBV10-1 with TRBJ2-7, with 7 bases fitting TRBD2. Losses at the gene ends were 0 bases for V and 3 bases for J; bases not matched to a gene: 8. The CDR3 has 16 residues. The V gene's germline CDR1 is WNHNN and CDR2 SYGVQD (reference sequence).

The gene calls are TRBV20-1 and TRBJ2-5; weak D call: TRBD2 (6 bases). The germline gives CDR1 DFQATT, CDR2 SNEGSKA (reference sequence). CDR3 length: 11 residues. DNA of the CDR3: TGCAGCGCCCATAGTGGGGAGGTCCAGTACTTC. This gives the protein CSAHSGEVQYF.

CDR3 sequence reads: CASSPPGGNGYTF. The CDR3 DNA reads TGCGCCAGCAGCCCTCCAGGGGGCAATGGCTACACCTTC. The V gene is TRBV5-1, the J gene TRBJ1-2; 8 nucleotides agree with TRBD1. Germline V gene lookup returns CDR1 SGHRS and CDR2 YFSETQ. J gave up 6 bases and V 4 bases, and 5 bases lay outside the gene matches. CDR3 length: 13 residues.

The rearrangement uses TRBV4-1 and TRBJ1-2; the D is unclear. The V gene's germline CDR1 is MGHRA and CDR2 YSYEKL. The CDR3 sequence is 14 residues long. Trimming left V 1 base short and J 1 base short, with 7 bases between. CDR3 DNA sequence: TGCGCCAGCAGCCAAGTTGAGGGTAACTATGGCTACACCTTC. Translating it yields CASSQVEGNYGYTF.

V usage is TRBV6-5 and J usage is TRBJ2-5; D is undetermined. The CDR3 contains 12 residues. V dropped 0 bases and J dropped 5 bases, with 4 bases sitting between them. Germline V CDR1 and CDR2: MNHEY, SVGAGI. CDR3: CASSYSAETQYF. The CDR3 nucleotides read TGTGCCAGCAGTTACTCAGCGGAGACCCAGTACTTC.

CDR3 residues: CASSPTSSYYGYTF. CDR3 sequence (DNA): TGTGCCAGCAGCCCCACGAGTTCTTATTATGGCTACACCTTC. The V call is TRBV28, the J call TRBJ1-2; no firm D call. The CDR3 spans 14 residues. Trimming stripped 6 bases from V and 5 bases from J, with 16 bases between. Per the germline V gene, CDR1 is MDHEN and CDR2 is SYDVKM.

This chain connects TRBV6-1 to TRBJ2-1; perhaps D is TRBD1 or TRBD2 (5 bases each). Germline V lookup: CDR1 MNHNS, CDR2 SASEGT. Trimming removed 6 bases at V and 1 base at J, with 13 bases between. This CDR3 comprises 15 residues. The CDR3 is CASRTGTASYNEQFF. CDR3 coding DNA: TGTGCCAGCAGAACCGGGACCGCATCCTACAATGAGCAGTTCTTC.

This chain uses TRBV6-6 with TRBJ1-5, with D unresolved. This CDR3 spans 14 amino acids. Deletions cut 2 bases from V and 3 bases from J, with 8 bases between. The germline V gene encodes CDR1 MNHNY and CDR2 SVGAGI (reference sequence). CDR3 bases: TGTGCCAGCAGTTACGACGACCCCAATCAGCCCCAGCATTTT. Translated, it gives CASSYDDPNQPQHF.

The V call is TRBV10-3, the J call TRBJ2-7; weak D call: TRBD2 (6 bases). This CDR3 comprises 14 residues. Trimming took 3 bases from V and 2 from J, leaving 11 bases between them. CDR1 is ENHRY and CDR2 is SYGVKD in the germline V gene. CDR3 in amino acids: CAISDGGRAYEQYF. CDR3 DNA sequence: TGTGCCATCAGTGATGGAGGGCGGGCCTACGAGCAGTACTTC.

This clone has just one count. The V and J genes are TRBV19 and TRBJ2-1; D is perhaps TRBD1 or TRBD2 (6 bases each). CDR3 length: 14 amino acids. V was clipped by 5 bases and J by 6 bases, with 14 bases between them. Germline CDR1 LNHDA, CDR2 SQIVND (reference sequence). Written as DNA, the CDR3 is TGTGCCAGTAGTTCTCCGGGGGCGTCCAATGAGCAGTTCTTC. This translates into CASSSPGASNEQFF.